The present entry profiles one TCR beta chain with its context. TCRdb re-called the RT-PCR reads with MiXCR, one entry per CDR3 protein. This table holds about 680,000 distinct CDR3 sequences, around 14% found once. CDR3 length: 14 amino acids. V was shortened by 4 bases and J by 2 bases, with 9 bases between the two germline ends. Looked up from germline, CDR1 is LGHDT and CDR2 is YNNKEL (reference sequence). J is TRBJ2-1 and V is TRBV3-1; D is ambiguous. Material for sequencing was memory CD4+ T cells from blood. This sequence originates from a female donor in good health, serving as a healthy control. The CDR3 DNA sequence: TGTGCCAGCAGCCCCAACGGACCCTACAATGAGCAGTTCTTC. It codes for CASSPNGPYNEQFF.